Each of the 19 T cell receptor beta chains below was sequenced from the same sample in a study of blood T cells in healthy people across ages. A sample-barcoded 5' primer and a J-beta primer mix were used in a second PCR of roughly 6 to 12 cycles. One entry per CDR3 protein, called by TCRdb with MiXCR from the 5' RACE reads. The sample has about 800,000 distinct CDR3 sequences, 55% to 70% seen once. The sample taken for sequencing was blood. The receptors shown here come from a young man in good health.

V and J are TRBV7-2 and TRBJ2-7; either TRBD1 or TRBD2 may supply D (6 bases each). Trimming shortened V by 1 base and J by 7 bases, and 14 bases separated the two germline ends. This CDR3 has 14 amino acids. CDR1 is SGHTA and CDR2 is FQGNSA in the germline V gene. CDR3 amino acids: CASSLVTGAEEQYF. The CDR3, as DNA: TGTGCCAGCAGCTTAGTGACGGGGGCTGAGGAGCAGTACTTC.

In this sample, this clonotype turned up once. The V call is TRBV20-1, the J call TRBJ2-5, with 7 bases identical to TRBD1. V gave up 6 bases and J gave up 11 bases; unmatched junction bases: 15. Germline assignment: CDR1 DFQATT and CDR2 SNEGSKA (reference sequence). CDR3 size: 13 residues. DNA for the CDR3: TGCAGTGCCTCCCAGGGGGTAAACAATGAGCAGTACTTC. It yields the protein CSASQGVNNEQYF.

V gene TRBV28 combines with J gene TRBJ2-1, with a possible D match to TRBD2 (5 bases). The germline V gene encodes CDR1 MDHEN and CDR2 SYDVKM. V was shortened by 6 bases and J by 0 bases, with 15 bases between the two germline ends. The CDR3 is made up of 16 amino acids. The CDR3 region has the DNA TGTGCCAGCAGCTCGCTGGGAGCGGTCTCCTACAATGAGCAGTTCTTC. Protein sequence: CASSSLGAVSYNEQFF.

The chain carries TRBV9 and TRBJ1-5; D gene uncertain. V gave up 0 bases and J gave up 7 bases, with 11 bases separating them. Germline CDR1 SGDLS, CDR2 YYNGEE. This CDR3 spans 14 amino acids. DNA for the CDR3: TGTGCCAGCAGCGTAGGCCCCACCCGGCAGCCCCAGCATTTT. This gives the protein CASSVGPTRQPQHF. Supplemented by reference TRBV9 and TRBJ1-5, the full variable domain reads DSGVTQTPKHLITATGQRVTLRCSPRSGDLSVYWYQQSLDQGLQFLIQYYNGEERAKGNILERFSAQQFPDLHSELNLSSLELGDSALYFCASSVGPTRQPQHFGDGTRLSIL.

Details on this clonotype: One junction end disagrees with the germline gene, perhaps due to a read error. The chain couples TRBV20-1 to TRBJ2-3; the D is unclear. The germline V gene encodes CDR1 DFQATT and CDR2 SNEGSKA (reference sequence). The CDR3 totals 12 residues. The CDR3 protein is CSAADSTDTQYF. CDR3 sequence (DNA): TGCAGTGCTGCAGATAGCACCGATACGCAGTATTTT.

This clonotype occurred a few times. This rearrangement joins TRBV7-2 to TRBJ2-3; 9 bases fit TRBD2. The CDR3 runs 17 residues. Germline lookup yields CDR1 SGHTA and CDR2 FQGNSA. Unmatched junction bases numbered 10, after V lost 4 bases and J lost 2 bases. The CDR3 sequence is CASSSPPLAGNTDTQYF. DNA of the CDR3: TGTGCCAGCAGCTCCCCACCTCTAGCGGGAAACACAGATACGCAGTATTTT.

This chain joins TRBV9 and TRBJ2-4; D unresolved. This CDR3 spans 16 amino acids. Germline CDR1 SGDLS, CDR2 YYNGEE. Trimming pared 4 bases from V and 4 bases from J, leaving 18 bases between. CDR3 bases: TGTGCCAGCAGCCCCCGGCTGGCGGCCCTAAAAAACATTCAGTACTTC. It translates to CASSPRLAALKNIQYF.

The chain has TRBV20-1 and TRBJ2-5; D not certain. CDR1 is DFQATT, CDR2 SNEGSKA, per germline (reference sequence). The CDR3 contains 14 residues. Trimming took off 8 bases at V and 5 bases at J, with 21 bases between the two ends. CDR3 DNA: TGCAGTACTGTCCTCCCTTGGATTTCGGAGACCCAGTACTTC. Translating gives CSTVLPWISETQYF.

The CDR3 sequence is CASSNGRNYGYTF. As DNA, the CDR3 is TGTGCCAGCAGCAACGGACGGAACTATGGCTACACCTTC. The chain links TRBV6-5 to TRBJ1-2; D is unclear. Trimming cost V 6 bases and J 2 bases, with 10 bases left between them. The germline CDR1 and CDR2 sequences are MNHEY and SVGAGI. The CDR3 extends over 13 amino acids.

This chain connects TRBV28 to TRBJ2-5; D possibly corresponds to TRBD1 (7 bases). The DNA end is a closer match to TRBJ2-7, so the J assignment may be wrong. This CDR3 has 20 residues. Germline CDR1 MDHEN, CDR2 SYDVKM. The CDR3: CASSMPSDRQTEGHLDEQYF. CDR3 bases: TGTGCCAGCAGCATGCCGTCGGACAGGCAGACGGAGGGGCACCTCGACGAGCAGTACTTC.

In regard to this clonotype: A read error may produce the germline difference seen at one junction end. The chain carries TRBV6-4 and TRBJ1-1, with a tentative D call TRBD1 (6 bases). Germline V gene data show CDR1 as MRHNA and CDR2 as SNTAGT. There are 13 residues in the CDR3. The CDR3 here is CVSSDEGGTEAFF. The DNA for the CDR3 is TGTGTCAGCAGTGACGAAGGGGGCACTGAAGCTTTCTTT.

The genes are TRBV6-5 and TRBJ2-7; 8 bases fit TRBD1. Trimming removed 0 bases from V and 2 bases from J; junction bases left unmatched: 12. Germline-derived CDR1 and CDR2 are MNHEY and SVGAGI. CDR3 size: 18 residues. The CDR3, as DNA: TGTGCCAGCAGTTACTCGTACGATCCCGGGACAGGAGCCTACGAGCAGTACTTC. This translates into CASSYSYDPGTGAYEQYF.

The V gene is TRBV5-1, the J gene TRBJ1-2, with D perhaps TRBD1 (6 bases). The ends were cut back, 4 bases at V and 8 bases at J, with 18 bases in the middle. The germline V gene has CDR1 SGHRS and CDR2 YFSETQ. This CDR3 has 14 residues. The CDR3 spells CASSRDAGTKGYTF. The CDR3 DNA sequence: TGCGCCAGCAGCCGTGATGCCGGGACAAAAGGCTACACCTTC.

The chain has TRBV20-1 and TRBJ2-1; D remains unclear. Looked up from germline, CDR1 is DFQATT and CDR2 is SNEGSKA (reference sequence). V was cut by 6 bases and J by 0 bases, with 15 bases left in between. The CDR3 spans 15 residues. CDR3 sequence reads: CSAPLLGFSYNEQFF. The CDR3 DNA reads TGCAGTGCCCCCCTTCTTGGATTCTCCTACAATGAGCAGTTCTTC.

CDR3 DNA sequence: TGTGCCAGCAGCCCCGGCAGGACAAACTATGGCTACACCTTC. Its translation: CASSPGRTNYGYTF. The genes are TRBV14 and TRBJ1-2; weak D call: TRBD1 (5 bases). This CDR3 has 14 amino acids. Germline loops: CDR1 SGHDN, CDR2 FVKESK. V was shortened by 4 bases and J by 2 bases, with 11 bases between the two germline ends.

To note about this clonotype: The CDR3 carries no conserved terminal phenylalanine or tryptophan, so it likely arises from a read error. The CDR3: CSASSSGMTDEQYS. Here the CDR3 DNA reads TGCAGTGCTAGTTCAAGCGGGATGACCGACGAGCAGTACTCC. The rearrangement links TRBV20-1 to TRBJ2-7, with 7 nucleotides matching TRBD2. With 3 bases clipped from V and 5 bases from J, the junction kept 10 bases outside the gene matches. The germline V gene encodes CDR1 DFQATT and CDR2 SNEGSKA (reference sequence). The CDR3 is 14 amino acids.

The gene calls are TRBV20-1 and TRBJ1-2, with D possibly TRBD1 on 6 matching bases. CDR3 length equals 13 residues. Trimming left V 4 bases short and J 4 bases short, with 13 bases between. Germline values: CDR1 DFQATT, CDR2 SNEGSKA (reference sequence). CDR3 in amino acids: CSATGDWGYGYTF. The DNA of the CDR3 is TGCAGTGCTACAGGGGATTGGGGCTATGGCTACACCTTC.

This clonotype was seen a handful of times. This chain uses TRBV7-2 with TRBJ2-3, with 8 positions matching TRBD2. CDR1 is SGHTA and CDR2 is FQGNSA in the germline V gene. The CDR3 runs to 20 residues. J lost 1 base, V lost 5 bases, and 20 bases had no gene match. CDR3 in DNA: TGTGCCAGCAGCAAACACGAGCCGGGACTAGTAAATCTCGGCACAGATACGCAGTATTTT. Its protein product is CASSKHEPGLVNLGTDTQYF.

V usage is TRBV15 and J usage is TRBJ2-4; 11 bases match TRBD2. Gene TRBJ2-7 matches the end of the DNA better, so the J call may be wrong. Germline V gene data show CDR1 as LNHNV and CDR2 as YYDKDF (reference sequence). The CDR3 contains 18 residues. The CDR3 is CATSRGLYYLAGGDEQYF. The CDR3, as DNA: TGTGCCACCAGCAGAGGACTTTACTACCTAGCGGGAGGAGACGAGCAGTACTTC.